This TCR beta chain is drawn from a study of breast tumors, draining lymph nodes, adjacent tissues. This clonotype was seen repeatedly, ten times or more. Germline lookup yields CDR1 MNHNY and CDR2 SVGAGI (reference sequence). J gave up 0 bases and V 1 base, and 6 bases lay outside the gene matches. The CDR3 has 17 residues. Samples came from axillary lymph nodes draining the breast cancer. TCRdb re-analysed the multiplex PCR reads in MiXCR, keeping a single row per CDR3 protein. The repertoire holds some 100,000 distinct CDR3 sequences, with 21% as singletons. This chain joins TRBV6-6 and TRBJ1-5, with 7 bases matching TRBD1. Sequencing was done on a sample of axillary lymph node tissue. The origin of this receptor is a female donor with breast cancer. Some clones in this sample may be carry-over from other donors' samples. CDR3 DNA: TGTGCCAGCAGTTACTTACAGGGGAGCTATAGCAATCAGCCCCAGCATTTT. This encodes CASSYLQGSYSNQPQHF.